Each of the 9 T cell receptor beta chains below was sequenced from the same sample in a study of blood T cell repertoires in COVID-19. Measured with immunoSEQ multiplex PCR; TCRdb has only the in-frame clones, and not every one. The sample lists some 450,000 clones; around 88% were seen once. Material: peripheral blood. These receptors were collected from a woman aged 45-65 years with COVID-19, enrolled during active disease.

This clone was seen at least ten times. The CDR3 DNA reads as TGTGCCTGGAGTGCTGGGGGCAATAATTCACCCCTCCACTTT. Translation gives CAWSAGGNNSPLHF. V gene TRBV30 combines with J gene TRBJ1-6; a weak D match, TRBD1 (6 bases). The CDR3 loop spans 14 amino acids. The germline CDR1 and CDR2 sequences are GTSNPN and SVGIG (reference sequence). Trimming removed 1 base at V and 5 bases at J, with 9 bases between.

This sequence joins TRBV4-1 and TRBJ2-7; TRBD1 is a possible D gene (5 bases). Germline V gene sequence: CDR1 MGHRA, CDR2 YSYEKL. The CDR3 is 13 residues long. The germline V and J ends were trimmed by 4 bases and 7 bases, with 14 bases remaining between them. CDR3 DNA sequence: TGCGCCAGCAGCCTGGACACCGAGTTAGAGCAGTACTTC. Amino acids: CASSLDTELEQYF.

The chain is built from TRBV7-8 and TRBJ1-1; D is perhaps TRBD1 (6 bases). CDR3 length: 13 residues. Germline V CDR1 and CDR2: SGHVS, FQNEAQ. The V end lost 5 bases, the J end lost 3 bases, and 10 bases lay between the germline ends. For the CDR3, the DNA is TGTGCCAGCAGCGCAACAGGGTACACTGAAGCTTTCTTT. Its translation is CASSATGYTEAFF.

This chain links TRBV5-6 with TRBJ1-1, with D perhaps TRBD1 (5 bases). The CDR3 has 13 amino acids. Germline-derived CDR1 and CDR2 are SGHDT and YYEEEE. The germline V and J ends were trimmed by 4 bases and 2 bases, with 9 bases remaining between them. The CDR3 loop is CASSRDSNTEAFF. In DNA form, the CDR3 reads TGTGCCAGCAGCCGTGACAGCAACACTGAAGCTTTCTTT.

For the CDR3, the DNA is TGTGCCAGCTCACGCGGACAGGGGACTGGAAACACCATATATTTT. Encoded protein: CASSRGQGTGNTIYF. This chain links TRBV18 with TRBJ1-3, with 9 bases identical to TRBD1. The CDR3 has 15 residues. Trimming at V came to 4 bases and at J to 2 bases, leaving 3 bases not matched to a gene. Germline CDR1 KGHSH, CDR2 LQKENI.

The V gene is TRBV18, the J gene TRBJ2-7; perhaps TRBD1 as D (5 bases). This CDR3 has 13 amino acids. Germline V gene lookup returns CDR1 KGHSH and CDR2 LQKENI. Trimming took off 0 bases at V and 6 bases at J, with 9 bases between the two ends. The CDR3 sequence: CASSPPQGSEQYF. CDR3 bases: TGTGCCAGCTCACCACCCCAGGGTAGCGAGCAGTACTTC.

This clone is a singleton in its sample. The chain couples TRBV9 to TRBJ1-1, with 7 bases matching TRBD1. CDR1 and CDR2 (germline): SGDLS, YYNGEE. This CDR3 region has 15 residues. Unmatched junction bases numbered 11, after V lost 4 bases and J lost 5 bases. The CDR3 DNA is TGTGCCAGCAGCCCAAAGGGGGCCTTGGGGACTGAAGCTTTCTTT. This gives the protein CASSPKGALGTEAFF.

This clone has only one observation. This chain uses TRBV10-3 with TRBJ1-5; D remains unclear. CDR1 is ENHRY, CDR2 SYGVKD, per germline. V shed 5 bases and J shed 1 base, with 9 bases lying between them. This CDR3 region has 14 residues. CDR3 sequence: CAISLGLSNQPQHF. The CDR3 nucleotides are TGTGCCATCAGTCTCGGACTAAGCAATCAGCCCCAGCATTTT.

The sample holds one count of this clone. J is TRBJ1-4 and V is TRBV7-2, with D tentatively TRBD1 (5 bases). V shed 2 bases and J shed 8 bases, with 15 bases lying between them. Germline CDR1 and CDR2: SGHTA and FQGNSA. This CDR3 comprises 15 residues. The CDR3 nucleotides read TGTGCCAGCAGCTTAAGAGCCGGGGGAAAGGAAAAACTGTTTTTT. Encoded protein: CASSLRAGGKEKLFF. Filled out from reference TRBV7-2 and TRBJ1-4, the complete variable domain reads GAGVSQSPSNKVTEKGKDVELRCDPISGHTALYWYRQSLGQGLEFLIYFQGNSAPDKSGLPSDRFSAERTGGSVSTLTIQRTQQEDSAVYLCASSLRAGGKEKLFFGSGTQLSVL.